This T cell receptor (beta chain) was captured by sequencing in a study of blood T cell repertoires in COVID-19. At the level of the study: From T cells, B-cell-depleted T cells, or PBMCs came the material, which was cDNA or gDNA.

Original handling: Estimation of nucleated cell counts was performed using reference gene primer amplification. Method: immunoSEQ multiplex PCR; TCRdb's copy keeps in-frame clones and lacks some. That table is the source of V, J and clone size, and D and trimming were worked out from the DNA. This table has more than 40,000 clones, roughly 85% appearing once. Sequencing was performed on peripheral blood. The TCR was taken from a human donor in a cohort sampled during active COVID-19. The donor label of this sample is uncertain.

Here the CDR3 reads CATSESPGQGQETQYF. The CDR3 DNA reads TGTGCCACCAGTGAGTCTCCGGGACAGGGGCAAGAGACCCAGTACTTC. This chain connects TRBV24-1 to TRBJ2-5; 10 bases align to TRBD1. This CDR3 is 16 amino acids long. Looked up from germline, CDR1 is KGHDR and CDR2 is SFDVKD. V lost 4 bases and J lost 2; bases outside the gene matches: 6.